A selection of T cell receptor beta chains follows, all from one sample in a study of T cells in pancreatic ductal adenocarcinoma. Using immunoSEQ multiplex PCR, the repertoire was profiled, and TCRdb retains in-frame clones only, with some absent. Of about 29,000 clones listed, 90% to 95% are singletons. The sample comprised PBMCs. The receptors originated from a human donor with pancreatic ductal adenocarcinoma. CDR3s include the opening cysteine and the closing phenylalanine or tryptophan. The D gene is left open where the match is weak. The size field is filled for only some rows; it gives once, few, many or a size class.

J	size	V	D	DNA	CDR3
TRBJ2-2	.	TRBV7-3	TRBD2	TGTGCCAGCAGCGCACACCCAGCGGGAGAGTTTTCCGGGGAGCTGTTTTTT	CASSAHPAGEFSGELFF
TRBJ2-1	.	TRBV18	TRBD2	TGTGCCAGCTCAGTCGGGGGAGTAGCGGGAGGTGAGCAGTTCTTC	CASSVGGVAGGEQFF
TRBJ1-1	.	TRBV11-2	.	TGTGCCAGCAGCACCCCAGACAGGATTACTGAAGCTTTCTTT	CASSTPDRITEAFF
TRBJ2-3	.	TRBV18	TRBD1	TGTGCCAGCTCACCAACAGGGGTTTCCGAGGTGGATACGCAGTATTTT	CASSPTGVSEVDTQYF
TRBJ2-1	.	TRBV7-2	TRBD2	TGTGCCAGCAGCCTACGACTAGCGGGAGGTCCGTACAATGAGCAGTTCTTC	CASSLRLAGGPYNEQFF
TRBJ2-2	.	TRBV2	TRBD2	TGTGCCAGCAGCGCGGGAGTGGGGAACACCGGGGAGCTGTTTTTT	CASSAGVGNTGELFF
TRBJ2-7	.	TRBV28	.	TGTGGACGACAGGAACTCTACGAGCAGTACTTC	CGRQELYEQYF
TRBJ2-5	.	TRBV28	TRBD2	TGTGCCAGCAGGGGAGGGGTAGCGGGACCACAAGAGACCCAGTACTTC	CASRGGVAGPQETQYF
TRBJ2-7	.	TRBV4-2	.	TGTGCCAGCAGCCAAGGGGCGGGATGGTCCTACGAGCAGTACTTC	CASSQGAGWSYEQYF
TRBJ1-3	.	TRBV29-1	.	TGCAGCGTTGAATGGGGAGTTGGAAACACCATATATTTT	CSVEWGVGNTIYF
TRBJ2-7	.	TRBV7-8	.	TGTGCCAGCAGCCCGTCTGAGATGGTGCAGTACTTC	CASSPSEMVQYF
TRBJ1-2	.	TRBV6-6	.	TGTGCCAGCAAGAGGGATGGCTACACCTTC	CASKRDGYTF
TRBJ1-5	.	TRBV18	.	TGTGCCAGCTCACCAGGGGAAGGCAATCAGCCCCAGCATTTT	CASSPGEGNQPQHF
TRBJ2-5	.	TRBV6-5	TRBD2	TGTGCCAGCAGTGGACTAGCGGTACAAGAGACCCAGTACTTC	CASSGLAVQETQYF
TRBJ1-5	once	TRBV18	TRBD1	TGTGCCAGCTCACCCCGACAGGGCCCTCAGCCCCAGCATTTT	CASSPRQGPQPQHF
TRBJ2-5	.	TRBV18	.	TGTGCCAGCTCACCGGGAGTCCAAGAGACCCAGTACTTC	CASSPGVQETQYF
TRBJ2-7	few	TRBV7-2	.	TGTGCCAGCAGCTCTAAGTACGAGCAGTACTTC	CASSSKYEQYF
TRBJ1-5	.	TRBV19	TRBD1	TGTGCCAGTAGGACAGGGGGCTCCTATAGCAATCAGCCCCAGCATTTT	CASRTGGSYSNQPQHF
TRBJ1-5	.	TRBV6-5	.	TGTGCCAGCAGTTACCTGGGGGCTGGTCAGCCCCAGCATTTT	CASSYLGAGQPQHF
TRBJ2-7	.	TRBV5-1	.	TGCGCCAGCAGCCACGGGGGATCCTACGAGCAGTACTTC	CASSHGGSYEQYF
TRBJ2-1	.	TRBV5-1	TRBD1	TGCGCCAGCAGCTTGTCAGGGGGTAATGAGCAGTTCTTC	CASSLSGGNEQFF
TRBJ1-5	.	TRBV15	.	TGTGCCACCAGCAGAGACAGGGGAAGCAATCAGCCCCAGCATTTT	CATSRDRGSNQPQHF
TRBJ2-7	.	TRBV2	TRBD2	TGTGCCAGCAGCCTGACCACTAGCGGGAGCTCCTACGAGCAGTACTTC	CASSLTTSGSSYEQYF
TRBJ2-7	.	TRBV5-1	.	TGCGCCAGCAGCTTGGGGGCTTACTACGAGCAGTACTTC	CASSLGAYYEQYF
TRBJ2-7	few	TRBV28	.	TGTGCCAGCAGTTTAGCCCTCCTACAGGGCGAGCAGTACTTC	CASSLALLQGEQYF
TRBJ2-5	once	TRBV20-1	.	TGCAGTGCTAGAGATTGGGAGACCCAGTACTTC	CSARDWETQYF
TRBJ2-1	.	TRBV5-6	.	TGTGCCAGCAGCTTGCGGGTGGGACGATACAATGAGCAGTTCTTC	CASSLRVGRYNEQFF
TRBJ2-5	.	TRBV11-3	TRBD2	TGTGCCAGCAGCCTGAGTAGTAGCGGGGCGAGTAGAGAGACCCAGTACTTC	CASSLSSSGASRETQYF
TRBJ2-2	.	TRBV7-9	TRBD2	TGTGCCAGCAGCTTCGGGACTAGCCACACCGGGGAGCTGTTTTTT	CASSFGTSHTGELFF
TRBJ2-2	once	TRBV7-2	TRBD2	TGTGCCAGCAGCTCCTCCGGGACTAGCGGCACCGGGGAGCTGTTTTTT	CASSSSGTSGTGELFF
TRBJ2-3	.	TRBV4-1	.	TGCGCCAGCAGCCAAGGCGGGAGCACAGATACGCAGTATTTT	CASSQGGSTDTQYF
TRBJ2-1	.	TRBV18	.	TGTGCCAGCTCACCTACAGTTTGGGATGAGCAGTTCTTC	CASSPTVWDEQFF